This T cell receptor (beta chain) was retrieved from a study of T cell responses to AZD1222 COVID-19 vaccine (TCRdb year 2021). Regarding the study in general: A total of 240 or so trial participants underwent TCR sequencing, of whom about 200 had received two doses of AZD1222 and 26 had received two doses of the MenACWY control vaccine. Enrollment into the trials was organized by age into subgroups of 18-55, 56-69 and 70-plus years, and those subgroups contained about 160, 30 and 59 TCR-sequenced participants, respectively.

General conclusions and limits of the study: Because no samples from the day 14 peak response were available, repertoires could be characterized only after the peak T cell response. The 56-69-year group was small, and its depth increase did not reach significance, likely because of low power. Participants were mostly white British, with more females than males. The authors suggested clonal diversity may have been underestimated. Only six or seven AZD1222 recipients were SARS-CoV-2 seropositive at baseline, limiting conclusions about previously exposed vaccinees. The whole spike protein was spanned by vaccine-associated CD4 TCRs, and dominant responses were seen in regions 160-218 and 743-854. Reportedly, almost half of the unique spike-specific TCRs recognized epitopes lying outside the regions that are mutated in the B.1.351 and B.1.1.7 variants. Spike-specific TCR breadth and depth rose significantly after two AZD1222 doses compared with day 0 and with MenACWY recipients.

The trim is 6 bases for V and 5 bases for J, with a gap of 19 bases between the germline ends. CDR3 length: 15 amino acids, cysteine to phenylalanine. The entry retains the CDR3 DNA only, 45 bases that are in frame from base 1. CDR1 and CDR2 (LNHDA, SQIVND) derive from the germline V gene (reference sequence). Remarks on this clone: No cognate antigen has been identified for it. Base qualities are not at hand, and no much larger clone is one base apart.

The CDR3 regions of human TCRbeta chains were analyzed by immunosequencing. The study's own analysis went as follows. Repertoire TCRs were matched against a reference library of SARS-CoV-2-specific TCRs generated with the MIRA antigen-specificity platform. Breadth meant the fraction of unique TCRs that were SARS-CoV-2-associated, whereas depth meant the fraction of total T cells that were SARS-CoV-2-associated. Using the MIRA data, every spike-specific TCR was mapped to the spike region that the TCR reacted to and assigned to either a CD4 or a CD8 class. Log10-transformed breadth and depth values were compared by one-way ANOVA with Sidak's multiple comparisons tests. The immuneACCESS repertoire file appears here via TCRdb, limited to in-frame rearrangements. These files lack a portion of the clones; in checked studies, under half of the deficit traces to unresolved V genes, and the cause of the others is not known. The V and J calls and clone size come from that table; D and trimming were worked out from the DNA. For this sample there are about 150,000 clones; about nine tenths appear just once. About 9% of the sample goes to the ten largest clones.

Sample time point, as interpreted from the label and publication: about 28 days (+/-7) after the second vaccine dose. AZD1222 recipients whose second dose came at about 4 weeks and those whose second dose came at about 12 weeks were combined into one group, since spike-specific TCR depth and breadth did not differ between the two schedules. The vaccinee samples were drawn from two UK trials, COV001 and COV002, one of which was a single-blind randomized controlled phase 2/3 trial testing AZD1222 (ChAdOx1 nCoV-19) in healthy adults. Trial participant PBMC samples were collected at day 0 and day 28 after the second dose for TCRbeta chain sequencing.

The origin of this receptor is an adult who received the AZD1222 COVID-19 vaccine. Sequencing used peripheral blood, obtained 28 days after the second AZD1222 dose. The rearrangement combines TRBV19 with TRBJ1-2; TRBD1 is possibly the D segment (6 matching bases). Here the CDR3 is given as CASRDTSGAAYGYTF. In nucleotide form, the sequence is TGTGCCAGTAGAGATACATCAGGGGCTGCTTATGGCTACACCTTC.